Listed here are 12 T cell receptor beta chains from one sample, sequenced in a study of cytomegalovirus exposure and HLA in healthy donors (dated by TCRdb to the late 2010s). Library construction relied on the immunoSEQ multiplex PCR assay. A mixture of 60 forward primers for TCR Vbeta segments and 13 reverse primers for TCR Jbeta segments was used in the multiplex PCR. This immuneACCESS table, as held by TCRdb, lists in-frame sequences with V and J called but not all clones. Of the missing ones, under half trace to an unresolved V gene in checked studies; the others have no known cause. Here the sample has fewer than 200,000 clones; roughly 80% occur a single time. Around 0.8% of the sample rests with the top ten. Sequencing was performed on PBMCs. The receptor set was obtained from a woman under 30 in good health and CMV-seronegative.

The chain recombines TRBV6-5 with TRBJ2-7, with TRBD1 identical over 8 bases. CDR3 size: 14 residues. After removal of 0 bases from V and 4 bases from J, the junction contained 2 bases not matched to a gene. CDR1 and CDR2 (germline): MNHEY, SVGAGI. The CDR3 region is CASSYSGQEYEQYF. The DNA of the CDR3 is TGTGCCAGCAGTTACTCGGGACAGGAGTACGAGCAGTACTTC.

This clone was detected a few times. The chain recombines TRBV4-1 with TRBJ1-1; no clear D. This CDR3 spans 14 amino acids. Trimming removed 0 bases at V and 1 base at J, with 6 bases between. Germline lookup yields CDR1 MGHRA and CDR2 YSYEKL. CDR3 DNA: TGCGCCAGCAGCCAAGAAGGAGAGAACACTGAAGCTTTCTTT. Residues: CASSQEGENTEAFF.

This chain links TRBV6-5 with TRBJ2-1; no firm D call. Per the germline V gene, CDR1 is MNHEY and CDR2 is SVGAGI. The CDR3 contains 13 residues. V lost 6 bases, J lost 4 bases, and 10 bases lay in between. CDR3 in DNA: TGTGCCAGCAGGGTGGGCGTTTACAATGAGCAGTTCTTC. Protein product: CASRVGVYNEQFF.

This chain connects TRBV5-1 to TRBJ2-7; 9 positions match TRBD1. The CDR3 spans 16 residues. Looked up from germline, CDR1 is SGHRS and CDR2 is YFSETQ. Trimming took 6 bases from V and 2 from J; bases not matched to a gene: 12. The CDR3 nucleotides are TGCGCCAGCACCCCGACGCCGGGACAGGGAACCTACGAGCAGTACTTC. It translates to CASTPTPGQGTYEQYF. Based on the CDR3 plus reference TRBV5-1 and TRBJ2-7, the full variable domain is KAGVTQTPRYLIKTRGQQVTLSCSPISGHRSVSWYQQTPGQGLQFLFEYFSETQRNKGNFPGRFSGRQFSNSRSEMNVSTLELGDSALYLCASTPTPGQGTYEQYFGPGTRLTVT.

V and J are TRBV5-1 and TRBJ2-1; a weak D match, TRBD2 (6 bases). The CDR3 sequence is 14 residues long. The germline V gene has CDR1 SGHRS and CDR2 YFSETQ. The ends were cut back, 0 bases at V and 5 bases at J, with 9 bases in the middle. For the CDR3, the DNA is TGCGCCAGCAGCTTGGGTGGCGGGGACAATGAGCAGTTCTTC. As protein: CASSLGGGDNEQFF.

The V call is TRBV11-2, the J call TRBJ1-6, with 7 positions matching TRBD1. Per germline, CDR1 SGHAT and CDR2 FQNNGV. Trimming at V came to 2 bases and at J to 10 bases, leaving 11 bases not matched to a gene. The CDR3 contains 16 residues. The CDR3 spells CASSLRWGQGGSPLHF. The CDR3 region has the DNA TGTGCCAGCAGCTTAAGGTGGGGCCAAGGGGGCTCACCCCTCCACTTT. Filled out from reference TRBV11-2 and TRBJ1-6, the complete variable domain reads EAGVAQSPRYKIIEKRQSVAFWCNPISGHATLYWYQQILGQGPKLLIQFQNNGVVDDSQLPKDRFSAERLKGVDSTLKIQPAKLEDSAVYLCASSLRWGQGGSPLHFGNGTRLTVT.

V is TRBV7-2 and J is TRBJ1-1, with D possibly TRBD1 on 5 matching bases. Per the germline V gene, CDR1 is SGHTA and CDR2 is FQGNSA. CDR3 length: 15 amino acids. V dropped 2 bases and J dropped 0 bases, with 10 bases sitting between them. The CDR3 loop is CASSLWAGMNTEAFF. In DNA, the CDR3 is TGTGCCAGCAGCTTATGGGCAGGGATGAACACTGAAGCTTTCTTT.

This chain links TRBV6-1 with TRBJ2-6; D unclear. Looked up from germline, CDR1 is MNHNS and CDR2 is SASEGT. V lost 2 bases and J lost 0, with 8 bases in between. The CDR3 spans 16 residues. The CDR3 nucleotides read TGTGCCAGCAGTGAATTAGTCGGCTCTGGGGCCAACGTCCTGACTTTC. It codes for CASSELVGSGANVLTF.

The chain is built from TRBV6-5 and TRBJ1-1; D may be TRBD1 (6 bases). This CDR3 has 15 residues. CDR1 and CDR2 (germline): MNHEY, SVGAGI. Trimming took 4 bases from V and 0 from J, leaving 12 bases between them. This chain's CDR3 is CASSLDRNLNTEAFF. The CDR3 nucleotides read TGTGCCAGCAGTTTAGACAGGAACTTGAACACTGAAGCTTTCTTT.

The rearrangement joins TRBV6-5 to TRBJ2-7; 9 bases are a match to TRBD1. This CDR3 contains 14 residues. Germline V gives CDR1 MNHEY, CDR2 SVGAGI. The V segment lost 7 bases and the J segment 4 bases; nucleotides outside the gene matches: 8. The CDR3 loop reads CASTLGQGNYEQYF. In nucleotides, the CDR3 is TGTGCCAGCACCCTGGGACAGGGTAATTACGAGCAGTACTTC.

The rearrangement uses TRBV5-6 and TRBJ2-5; D not certain. V gave up 1 base and J gave up 1 base, with 5 bases separating them. Per germline, CDR1 SGHDT and CDR2 YYEEEE. The length of the CDR3 is 13 residues. CDR3 in amino acids: CASSLSLQETQYF. CDR3 in DNA: TGTGCCAGCAGCTTGAGCCTCCAAGAGACCCAGTACTTC.

This sequence joins TRBV15 and TRBJ2-1; the match to TRBD2 covers 10 bases. The CDR3 is 14 amino acids. Germline V gives CDR1 LNHNV, CDR2 YYDKDF (reference sequence). Trimming at V came to 8 bases and at J to 2 bases, leaving 3 bases not matched to a gene. CDR3 sequence (DNA): TGTGCCACCGGACTAGCGGTAGCCTACAATGAGCAGTTCTTC. Amino acids: CATGLAVAYNEQFF.